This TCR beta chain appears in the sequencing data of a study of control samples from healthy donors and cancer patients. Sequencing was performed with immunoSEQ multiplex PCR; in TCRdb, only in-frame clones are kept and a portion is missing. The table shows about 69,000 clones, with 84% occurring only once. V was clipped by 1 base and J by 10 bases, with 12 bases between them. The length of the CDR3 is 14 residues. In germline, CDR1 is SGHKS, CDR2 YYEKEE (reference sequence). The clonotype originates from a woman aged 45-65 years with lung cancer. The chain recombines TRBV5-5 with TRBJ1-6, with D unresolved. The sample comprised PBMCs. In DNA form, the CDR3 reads TGTGCCAGCAGCTTGAGCGGCTGGGAATCACCCCTCCACTTT. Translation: CASSLSGWESPLHF.